One T cell receptor (beta chain) is described in this entry. The source of the sample is a study of blood T cell repertoires in COVID-19. Background on the study: Donors in the United States, Italy and Spain gave samples during acute or convalescent COVID-19. In each case, the material was cDNA or gDNA derived from T cells, B-cell-depleted T cells, or PBMCs.

Here immunoSEQ multiplex PCR was the method, and the copy in TCRdb shows in-frame clones only, minus some. The sample contains about 330,000 clones, approximately 88% of which appear only once. The CDR3 covers 16 residues. With V trimmed by 4 bases and J by 0 bases, 8 bases remained unmatched. The germline CDR1 and CDR2 sequences are SGHRS and YFSETQ. The receptor comes from a man aged 25 to 40 who had recovered from COVID-19. The source material was PBMCs or T cells enriched from blood (not recorded which). The chain recombines TRBV5-1 with TRBJ1-1; 8 bases map to TRBD1. This CDR3 reads CASSKRQGSMNTEAFF. For the CDR3, the DNA is TGCGCCAGCAGCAAACGACAGGGGAGCATGAACACTGAAGCTTTCTTT.